The source of this T cell receptor (beta chain) is a study of vaccination and CD4 T cells after COVID-19 (dated 2022 in TCRdb). Regarding the research as a whole: Convalescent patients had a positive SARS-CoV-2 result on nasal swab PCR, and of these patients, fewer than ten had mild disease and one had severe disease. The convalescent cohort comprised six males and four females, including two Hispanic individuals, seven Caucasians, two Asians and one multiracial person. Participants received two doses of either the Pfizer-BioNTech BNT162b2 vaccine (n=8) or the Moderna mRNA-1273 vaccine (n=2). Post-COVID blood samples were collected from convalescent patients a median of around 96 days after diagnosis, with a range of roughly 35 to 170 days. Post-vaccine blood samples were collected a median of 72 days after the second vaccine dose, ranging from about 12 to 241 days. In approximately eleven COVID-19 convalescent patients and a few infection-naive healthy vaccine recipients, the spike-specific CD4+ TCR repertoire before mRNA vaccination was compared with the repertoire after mRNA vaccination. Results the study describes overall, beyond this receptor: Relatively few convalescent patients were included in the study, and early timepoints after natural infection were not analyzed. In convalescent patients, nearly all vaccine-specific clones (304 of 307) were found to be mono-reactive for SARS-CoV-2 spike rather than cross-reactive with common cold coronaviruses. The median count of SARS-CoV-2-reactive clonotypes went up from around 23 after infection to 38 after vaccination, although the change was not significant. In convalescent patients, a median roughly 88% of post-vaccine SARS-CoV-2-reactive clones were detected only after vaccination, suggesting vaccine-specific priming.

As for this clonotype: Its antigen is currently not known. Nothing much larger sits one base from this clone, and base qualities are not available.

Via the germline V gene (reference sequence), CDR1 is DFQATT and CDR2 SNEGSKA. The CDR3 sequence holds 16 residues, the cysteine and phenylalanine included. Left in the record is the CDR3 DNA by itself, 48 bases read in frame from the first base. V trim: 2 bases; J trim: 4 bases; unmatched bases: 10. The convalescent patients' positive SARS-CoV-2 PCR tests were from March to December 2020, which was before the Alpha, Beta and Delta variants emerged in the United States. Ficoll-Paque Plus gradient centrifugation was used to isolate PBMCs from whole blood, and the isolated PBMCs were then either used fresh or cryopreserved at -140C. Receptor libraries were prepared by PCR. Data came from an Illumina iSeq 100. As for how the authors treated the data: Non-productive sequences were removed, and CDR3s that did not start with C, did not end with F or W, or were shorter than 7 amino acids were discarded. Using R version 3.6.1, CDR3 homology was evaluated through Levenshtein distances (stringdist) along with unrooted phylogenetic trees (ape). TCRdb handled the public reads itself, with Q25 trimming in fastp and clone calling in MiXCR, and kept productive beta chains. Entries are consolidated by CDR3 protein sequence, retaining the most common genes and DNA. The V and J calls here are based on TCRdb, not the publication. The sample profile shows 20,000 to 25,000 distinct CDR3 sequences; under 65% of them were found once. About 0.95% of the sample belongs to the ten largest clones.

The source of this sequence is a human donor who had recovered from COVID-19. The rearrangement joined TRBV20-1 to TRBJ2-2; 7 middle bases align to TRBD2. Sequenced material: CD4+ T cells from blood, taken before SARS-CoV-2 vaccination. The nucleotide sequence reads TGCAGTGCTAGATCCCGGGGCGGGAGCCTCACCGGGGAGCTGTTTTTT. This gives the protein CSARSRGGSLTGELFF.